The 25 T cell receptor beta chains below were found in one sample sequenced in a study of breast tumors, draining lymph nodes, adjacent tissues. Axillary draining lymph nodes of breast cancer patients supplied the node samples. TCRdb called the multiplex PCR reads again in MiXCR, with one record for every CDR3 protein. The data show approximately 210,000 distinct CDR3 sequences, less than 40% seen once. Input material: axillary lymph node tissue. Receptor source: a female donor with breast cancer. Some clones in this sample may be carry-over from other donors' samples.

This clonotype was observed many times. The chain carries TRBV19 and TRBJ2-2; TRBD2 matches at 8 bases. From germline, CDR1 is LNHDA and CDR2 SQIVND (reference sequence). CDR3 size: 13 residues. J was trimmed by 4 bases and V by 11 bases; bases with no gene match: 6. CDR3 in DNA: TGTGCCCTCCGCCGGGGGGGCACCGGGGAGCTGTTTTTT. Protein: CALRRGGTGELFF.

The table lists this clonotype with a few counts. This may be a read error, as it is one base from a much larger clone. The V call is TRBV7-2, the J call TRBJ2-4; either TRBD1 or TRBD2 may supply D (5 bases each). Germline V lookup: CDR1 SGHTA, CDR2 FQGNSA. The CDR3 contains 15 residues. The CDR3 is CASSLGGAGKNIQHF. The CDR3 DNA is TGTGCCAGCAGCTTAGGGGGCGCGGGTAAAAACATTCAGCACTTC.

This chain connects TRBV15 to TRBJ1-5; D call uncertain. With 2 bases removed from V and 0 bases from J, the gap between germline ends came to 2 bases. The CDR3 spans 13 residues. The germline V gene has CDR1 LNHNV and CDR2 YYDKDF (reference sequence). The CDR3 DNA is TGTGCCACCAGCAGAAATAGCAATCAGCCCCAGCATTTT. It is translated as CATSRNSNQPQHF. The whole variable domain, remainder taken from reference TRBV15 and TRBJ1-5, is DAMVIQNPRYQVTQFGKPVTLSCSQTLNHNVMYWYQQKSSQAPKLLFHYYDKDFNNEADTPDNFQSRRPNTSFCFLDIRSPGLGDTAMYLCATSRNSNQPQHFGDGTRLSIL.

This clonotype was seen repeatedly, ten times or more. CDR3 protein: CASSFQSRYEQYF. CDR3 DNA sequence: TGCGCCAGCAGCTTTCAAAGCCGCTACGAGCAGTACTTC. The rearrangement joins TRBV5-1 to TRBJ2-7, with D unclear. This CDR3 has 13 residues. Germline-derived CDR1 and CDR2 are SGHRS and YFSETQ. Trimming took 2 bases from V and 3 from J, leaving 9 bases between them.

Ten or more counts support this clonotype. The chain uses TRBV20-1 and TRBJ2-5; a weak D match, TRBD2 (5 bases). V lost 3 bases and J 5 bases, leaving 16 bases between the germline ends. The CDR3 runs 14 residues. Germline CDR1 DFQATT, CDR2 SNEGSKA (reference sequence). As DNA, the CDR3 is TGCAGTGCTAGCGCGCTCGGGAATGGCGAGACCCAGTACTTC. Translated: CSASALGNGETQYF.

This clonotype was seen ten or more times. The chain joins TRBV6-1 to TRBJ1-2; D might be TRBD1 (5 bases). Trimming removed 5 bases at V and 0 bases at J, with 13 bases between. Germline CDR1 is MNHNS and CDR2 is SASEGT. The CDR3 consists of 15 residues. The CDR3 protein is CASSTGRGTNYGYTF. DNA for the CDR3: TGTGCCAGCAGTACGGGACGGGGGACTAACTATGGCTACACCTTC.

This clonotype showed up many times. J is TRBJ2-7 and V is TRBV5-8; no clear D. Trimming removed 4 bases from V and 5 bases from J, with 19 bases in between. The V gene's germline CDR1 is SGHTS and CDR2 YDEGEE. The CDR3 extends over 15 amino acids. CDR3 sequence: CASSRPGLLRDEQYF. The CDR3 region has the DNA TGTGCCAGCAGCCGGCCCGGTCTTCTACGGGACGAGCAGTACTTC.

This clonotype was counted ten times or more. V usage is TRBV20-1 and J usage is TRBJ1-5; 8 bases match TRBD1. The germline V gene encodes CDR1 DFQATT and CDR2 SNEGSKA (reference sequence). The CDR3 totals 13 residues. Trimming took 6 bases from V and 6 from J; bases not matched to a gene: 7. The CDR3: CSARQGRGQPQHF. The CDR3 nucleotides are TGCAGTGCCAGACAGGGGAGGGGTCAGCCCCAGCATTTT.

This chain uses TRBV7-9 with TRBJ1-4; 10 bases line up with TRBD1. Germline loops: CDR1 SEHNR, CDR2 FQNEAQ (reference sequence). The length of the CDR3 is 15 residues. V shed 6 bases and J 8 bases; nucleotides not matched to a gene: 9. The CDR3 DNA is TGTGCCAGCAGGAATAGCGGGACAGGGGAAGAAAAACTGTTTTTT. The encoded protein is CASRNSGTGEEKLFF.

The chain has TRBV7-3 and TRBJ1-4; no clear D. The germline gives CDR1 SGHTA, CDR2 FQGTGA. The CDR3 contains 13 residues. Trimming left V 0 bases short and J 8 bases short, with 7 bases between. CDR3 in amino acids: CASSLTLREKLFF. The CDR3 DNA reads TGTGCCAGCAGCTTAACCCTGAGGGAAAAACTGTTTTTT.

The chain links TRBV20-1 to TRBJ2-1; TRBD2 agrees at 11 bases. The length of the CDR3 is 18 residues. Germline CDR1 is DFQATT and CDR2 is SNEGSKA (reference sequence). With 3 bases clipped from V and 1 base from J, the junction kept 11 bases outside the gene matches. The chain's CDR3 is CSASSGTSGKISYNEQFF. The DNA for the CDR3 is TGCAGTGCTAGTTCCGGGACTAGCGGCAAGATTTCCTACAATGAGCAGTTCTTC.

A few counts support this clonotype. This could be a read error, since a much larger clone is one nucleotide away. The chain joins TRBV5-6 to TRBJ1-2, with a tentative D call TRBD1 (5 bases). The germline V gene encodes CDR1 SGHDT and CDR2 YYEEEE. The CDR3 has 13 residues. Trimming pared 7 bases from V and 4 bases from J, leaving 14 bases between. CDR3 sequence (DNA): TGTGCCAGCGCGCAAGCGGGGACCTATGGCTACACCTTC. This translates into CASAQAGTYGYTF. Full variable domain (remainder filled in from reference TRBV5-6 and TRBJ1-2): DAGVTQSPTHLIKTRGQQVTLRCSPKSGHDTVSWYQQALGQGPQFIFQYYEEEERQRGNFPDRFSGHQFPNYSSELNVNALLLGDSALYLCASAQAGTYGYTFGSGTRLTVV.

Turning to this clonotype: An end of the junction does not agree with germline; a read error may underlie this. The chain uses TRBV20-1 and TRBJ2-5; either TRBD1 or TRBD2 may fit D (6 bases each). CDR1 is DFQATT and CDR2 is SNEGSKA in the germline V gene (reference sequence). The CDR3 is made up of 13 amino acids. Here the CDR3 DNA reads TGCGGTGCTAGGGGGGTAACCCGAGAGACCCAGTACTTC. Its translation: CGARGVTRETQYF.

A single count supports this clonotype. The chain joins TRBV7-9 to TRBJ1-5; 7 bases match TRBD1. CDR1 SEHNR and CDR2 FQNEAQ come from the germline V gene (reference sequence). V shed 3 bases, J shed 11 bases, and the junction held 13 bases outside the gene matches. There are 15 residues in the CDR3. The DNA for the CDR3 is TGTGCCAGCAGCTTGGGCAACAGGGGTGCGGAGACCCAGCATTTT. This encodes CASSLGNRGAETQHF.

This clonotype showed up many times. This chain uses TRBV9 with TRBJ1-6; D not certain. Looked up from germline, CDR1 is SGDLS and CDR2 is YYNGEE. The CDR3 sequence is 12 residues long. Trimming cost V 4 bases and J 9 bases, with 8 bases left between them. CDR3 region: CASSSRSSPLHF. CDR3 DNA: TGTGCCAGCAGCTCGAGGTCTTCACCCCTCCACTTT.

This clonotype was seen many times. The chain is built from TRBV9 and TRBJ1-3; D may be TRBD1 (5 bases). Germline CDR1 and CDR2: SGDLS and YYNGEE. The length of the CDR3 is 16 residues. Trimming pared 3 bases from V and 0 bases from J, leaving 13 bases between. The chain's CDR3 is CASSAGGPDSGNTIYF. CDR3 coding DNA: TGTGCCAGCAGCGCTGGGGGACCCGACTCTGGAAACACCATATATTTT.

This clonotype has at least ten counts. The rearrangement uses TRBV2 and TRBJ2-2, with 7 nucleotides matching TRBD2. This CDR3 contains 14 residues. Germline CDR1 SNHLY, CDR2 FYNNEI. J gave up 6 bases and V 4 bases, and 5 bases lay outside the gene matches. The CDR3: CASSGQGGSGELFF. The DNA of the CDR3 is TGTGCCAGCAGTGGGCAGGGAGGGTCCGGGGAGCTGTTTTTT.

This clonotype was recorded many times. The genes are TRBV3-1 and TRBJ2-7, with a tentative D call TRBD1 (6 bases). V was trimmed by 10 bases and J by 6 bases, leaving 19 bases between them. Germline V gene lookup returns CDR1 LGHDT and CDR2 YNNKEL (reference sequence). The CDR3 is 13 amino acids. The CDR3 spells CATDPGRGGEQYF. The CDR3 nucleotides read TGTGCCACCGATCCGGGCAGGGGCGGCGAGCAGTACTTC.

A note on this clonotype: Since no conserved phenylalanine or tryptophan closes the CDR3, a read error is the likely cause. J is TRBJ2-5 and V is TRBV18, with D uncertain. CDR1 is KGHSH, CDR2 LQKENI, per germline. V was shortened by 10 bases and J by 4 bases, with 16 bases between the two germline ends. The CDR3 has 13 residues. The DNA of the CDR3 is TGTGCCAACTCCCCAGCCAGAACAGAGACCCAGTACTGC. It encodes CANSPARTETQYC.

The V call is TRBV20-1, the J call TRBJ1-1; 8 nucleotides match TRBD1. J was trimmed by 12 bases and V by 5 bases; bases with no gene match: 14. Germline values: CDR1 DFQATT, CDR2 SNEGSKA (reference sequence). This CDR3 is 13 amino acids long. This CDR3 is CSASGQGFTVSFF. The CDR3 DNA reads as TGCAGTGCTTCAGGACAGGGATTCACTGTCTCTTTCTTT.

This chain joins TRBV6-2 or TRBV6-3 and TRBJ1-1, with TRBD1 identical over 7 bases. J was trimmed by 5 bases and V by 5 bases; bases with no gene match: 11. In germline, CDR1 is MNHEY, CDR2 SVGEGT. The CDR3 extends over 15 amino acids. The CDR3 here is CASSLAGGGRTEAFF. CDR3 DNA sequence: TGTGCCAGCAGTCTGGCAGGGGGAGGTAGGACTGAAGCTTTCTTT.

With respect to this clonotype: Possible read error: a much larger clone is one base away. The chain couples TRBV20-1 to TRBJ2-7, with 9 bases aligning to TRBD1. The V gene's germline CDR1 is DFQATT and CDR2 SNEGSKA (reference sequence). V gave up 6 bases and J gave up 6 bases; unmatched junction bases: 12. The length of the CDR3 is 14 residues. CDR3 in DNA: TGCAGTGCGACCACCGGGACAGGGAAATCCGAGCAGTACTTC. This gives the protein CSATTGTGKSEQYF.

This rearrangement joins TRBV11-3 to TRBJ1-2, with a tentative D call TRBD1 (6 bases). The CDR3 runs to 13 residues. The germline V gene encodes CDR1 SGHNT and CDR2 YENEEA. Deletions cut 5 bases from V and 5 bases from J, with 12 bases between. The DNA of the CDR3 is TGTGCCAGCAGCAGCTTGGGACAATATGGCTACACCTTC. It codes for CASSSLGQYGYTF.

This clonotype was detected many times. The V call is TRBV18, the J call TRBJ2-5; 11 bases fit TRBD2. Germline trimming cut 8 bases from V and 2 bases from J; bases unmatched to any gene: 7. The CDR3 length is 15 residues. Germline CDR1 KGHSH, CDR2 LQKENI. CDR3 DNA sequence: TGTGCCAGCATCTTGACTAGCGGGGTGCAAGAGACCCAGTACTTC. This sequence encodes CASILTSGVQETQYF.

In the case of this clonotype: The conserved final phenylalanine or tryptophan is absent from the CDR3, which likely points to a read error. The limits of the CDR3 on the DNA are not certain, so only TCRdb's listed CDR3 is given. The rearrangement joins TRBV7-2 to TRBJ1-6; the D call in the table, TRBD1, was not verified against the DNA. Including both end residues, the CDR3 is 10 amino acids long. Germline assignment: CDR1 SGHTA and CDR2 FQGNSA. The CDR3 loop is CASSARGFTS.